The 21 T cell receptor beta chains reported below all come from one sample, sequenced in a study of type 1 and type 2 diabetes patients. The PCR template was genomic DNA. Amplification of the beta chain CDR3 used 30 forward and 13 reverse multiplex primers. MiXCR, run by TCRdb on the multiplex PCR reads, gives a single entry per CDR3 protein. The profile shows a few hundred thousand distinct CDR3 sequences, 40% to 50% of them singletons. The sequenced sample consisted of peripheral blood mononuclear cells (PBMCs). The receptors come from a man aged 18 to 30 with type 2 diabetes.

The V call is TRBV20-1, the J call TRBJ2-5, with TRBD2 identical over 12 bases. CDR3 length: 16 amino acids. Germline CDR1 DFQATT, CDR2 SNEGSKA (reference sequence). V trimming: 3 bases; J trimming: 1 base; junction bases outside the gene matches: 6. CDR3 DNA sequence: TGCAGTGCTAGGGGTCGACTAGCGGGAGTCCAAGAGACCCAGTACTTC. Encoded protein: CSARGRLAGVQETQYF.

V and J are TRBV2 and TRBJ2-4, with 9 bases fitting TRBD1. The CDR3 has 15 amino acids. Germline CDR1 and CDR2: SNHLY and FYNNEI. V lost 5 bases, J lost 6 bases, and 8 bases stayed unmatched. The DNA for the CDR3 is TGTGCCAGCAGTAGACAGGGGGGCTTCGGAAACATTCAGTACTTC. It codes for CASSRQGGFGNIQYF.

This clonotype was detected only a few times. The chain uses TRBV30 and TRBJ1-2, with D perhaps matching TRBD1 (5 bases). Trimming cost V 8 bases and J 4 bases, with 17 bases left between them. Germline V gene data show CDR1 as GTSNPN and CDR2 as SVGIG (reference sequence). CDR3 length equals 13 residues. The CDR3 region is CASSETGTYGYTF. CDR3 nucleotide sequence: TGTGCCAGCTCCGAGACGGGGACCTATGGCTACACCTTC.

V gene TRBV7-2 combines with J gene TRBJ1-6, with TRBD1 as a possible D gene (6 bases). V shed 8 bases and J shed 6 bases, with 11 bases lying between them. The germline V gene encodes CDR1 SGHTA and CDR2 FQGNSA. This CDR3 has 13 residues. As DNA, the CDR3 is TGTGCCAGCCGGGACAACACTAATTCACCCCTCCACTTT. Translated: CASRDNTNSPLHF.

This clonotype was recorded a few times. The chain employs TRBV19 and TRBJ2-7; 8 nucleotides match TRBD2. The CDR3 has 14 amino acids. Trimming cost V 8 bases and J 3 bases; bases outside gene matches: 9. Germline values: CDR1 LNHDA, CDR2 SQIVND (reference sequence). Here the CDR3 DNA reads TGTGCCAGTTCCGGGGTGAGCGGGAGCTACGAGCAGTACTTC. It is translated as CASSGVSGSYEQYF.

This clonotype was detected a few times. The chain links TRBV4-1 to TRBJ2-7; no definite D call. Deletions cut 1 base from V and 5 bases from J, with 12 bases between. The CDR3 covers 14 residues. Germline CDR1 reads MGHRA; CDR2 reads YSYEKL. CDR3 residues: CASSQVTRGDEQYF. CDR3 DNA sequence: TGCGCCAGCAGCCAAGTAACGCGTGGGGACGAGCAGTACTTC.

CDR3 sequence reads: CASGTETIQETQYF. The CDR3, as DNA: TGTGCCAGCGGAACTGAGACTATCCAAGAGACCCAGTACTTC. The rearrangement uses TRBV7-9 and TRBJ2-5, with D perhaps matching TRBD2 (5 bases). Germline assignment: CDR1 SEHNR and CDR2 FQNEAQ (reference sequence). Trimming removed 8 bases at V and 1 base at J, with 14 bases between. The CDR3 runs 14 residues. The variable domain in full, with the rest retrieved from reference TRBV7-9 and TRBJ2-5, is DTGVSQNPRHKITKRGQNVTFRCDPISEHNRLYWYRQTLGQGPEFLTYFQNEAQLEKSRLLSDRFSAERPKGSFSTLEIQRTEQGDSAMYLCASGTETIQETQYFGPGTRLLVL.

This chain joins TRBV7-9 and TRBJ2-5; TRBD1 might be the D (6 bases). The CDR3 spans 15 residues. Germline CDR1 reads SEHNR; CDR2 reads FQNEAQ (reference sequence). V was pared by 9 bases and J by 4 bases, with 21 bases between. The CDR3 loop reads CASSIARGFPETQYF. In DNA, the CDR3 is TGTGCCAGTAGTATAGCCAGGGGTTTCCCAGAGACCCAGTACTTC.

This clonotype was counted between two and nine times. The chain combines TRBV30 with TRBJ2-7; 8 bases align to TRBD1. Trimming cost V 3 bases and J 4 bases; bases outside gene matches: 2. Germline assignment: CDR1 GTSNPN and CDR2 SVGIG (reference sequence). There are 12 residues in the CDR3. The CDR3 region has the DNA TGTGCCTGGAGCAGGGGGCTATACGAGCAGTACTTC. Translated: CAWSRGLYEQYF. Drawing the rest from reference TRBV30 and TRBJ2-7, the complete variable domain is SQTIHQWPATLVQPVGSPLSLECTVEGTSNPNLYWYRQAAGRGLQLLFYSVGIGQISSEVPQNLSASRPQDRQFILSSKKLLLSDSGFYLCAWSRGLYEQYFGPGTRLTVT.

The V gene is TRBV2, the J gene TRBJ1-2; a weak D match, TRBD1 (5 bases). This CDR3 is 14 amino acids long. Trimming removed 7 bases from V and 4 bases from J, with 16 bases in between. From germline, CDR1 is SNHLY and CDR2 FYNNEI. Written as DNA, the CDR3 is TGTGCCAGCACCAATTGGGACTCTAGCTATGGCTACACCTTC. This gives the protein CASTNWDSSYGYTF. Using reference TRBV2 and TRBJ1-2 for the parts outside the CDR3, the full variable domain is EPEVTQTPSHQVTQMGQEVILRCVPISNHLYFYWYRQILGQKVEFLVSFYNNEISEKSEIFDDQFSVERPDGSNFTLKIRSTKLEDSAMYFCASTNWDSSYGYTFGSGTRLTVV.

This clonotype was counted between two and nine times. This chain uses TRBV20-1 with TRBJ2-5; 8 bases are a match to TRBD1. Per germline, CDR1 DFQATT and CDR2 SNEGSKA (reference sequence). The CDR3 runs to 12 residues. V lost 6 bases and J lost 7; bases outside the gene matches: 7. CDR3 sequence (DNA): TGCAGTGCAAGACAGGGGTTTGCGACCCAGTACTTC. This encodes CSARQGFATQYF.

The chain employs TRBV18 and TRBJ2-2; 7 bases agree with TRBD1. The CDR3 has 15 residues. Germline V lookup: CDR1 KGHSH, CDR2 LQKENI. V lost 5 bases, J lost 4 bases, and 7 bases stayed unmatched. CDR3 nucleotides: TGTGCCAGCTCAACTGGGACAGAAATCACCGGGGAGCTGTTTTTT. It yields the protein CASSTGTEITGELFF.

This chain connects TRBV19 to TRBJ2-7, with a possible D match to TRBD2 (6 bases). Germline V gene data show CDR1 as LNHDA and CDR2 as SQIVND (reference sequence). Trimming took 6 bases from V and 0 from J, leaving 15 bases between them. This CDR3 is 15 amino acids long. CDR3 sequence: CASSPTRGFSYEQYF. The CDR3 DNA follows: TGTGCCAGTAGCCCGACTAGGGGATTCTCCTACGAGCAGTACTTC.

This clonotype was seen more than once but under ten times. V is TRBV6-1 and J is TRBJ2-6; D gene unclear. CDR1 and CDR2 (germline): MNHNS, SASEGT. Trimming cost V 5 bases and J 1 base, with 6 bases left between them. The CDR3 sequence is 14 residues long. The CDR3: CASSFVSGANVLTF. The CDR3 bases are TGTGCCAGCAGTTTTGTATCTGGGGCCAACGTCCTGACTTTC.

A note on this clonotype: An end of the junction does not agree with germline; a read error may underlie this. The rearrangement links TRBV28 to TRBJ2-7; D may match TRBD1 or TRBD2 (5 bases each). Germline V gene lookup returns CDR1 MDHEN and CDR2 SYDVKM. This CDR3 has 13 residues. CDR3 DNA sequence: TGCGCCAGCAGTCCCCCCTGGGACCGCGAGCAGTACTTC. The encoded protein is CASSPPWDREQYF.

This chain uses TRBV2 with TRBJ1-4, with 7 nucleotides matching TRBD1. Losses at the gene ends were 10 bases for V and 8 bases for J; bases not matched to a gene: 13. This CDR3 has 14 amino acids. The germline V gene encodes CDR1 SNHLY and CDR2 FYNNEI. The CDR3 is CATYQTGREEKLFF. CDR3 in DNA: TGTGCCACCTATCAGACAGGGCGAGAAGAAAAACTGTTTTTT.

V gene TRBV25-1 combines with J gene TRBJ2-2; D gene unclear. The CDR3 is 15 amino acids. CDR1 MGHDK and CDR2 SYGVNS come from the germline V gene. V was shortened by 5 bases and J by 9 bases, with 19 bases between the two germline ends. CDR3 bases: TGTGCCAGCAGTTCAACACTGGGTCAACTTCGGGAGCTGTTTTTT. Encoded protein: CASSSTLGQLRELFF.

This clonotype was seen only once. V usage is TRBV7-2 and J usage is TRBJ1-6; D not certain. Trimming removed 2 bases from V and 7 bases from J, with 15 bases in between. CDR1 is SGHTA and CDR2 is FQGNSA in the germline V gene. CDR3 length: 16 residues. CDR3 nucleotides: TGTGCCAGCAGCTTAAAGGGCTGGCCGTGGAATTCACCCCTCCACTTT. Protein: CASSLKGWPWNSPLHF.

With regard to this clonotype: The conserved final phenylalanine or tryptophan is absent from the CDR3, which likely points to a read error. The J gene is TRBJ1-2, the V gene TRBV25-1; a weak D match, TRBD1 (5 bases). Germline V lookup: CDR1 MGHDK, CDR2 SYGVNS. This CDR3 has 15 residues. V lost 5 bases to trimming and J lost 5 bases, with 18 bases between them. The DNA for the CDR3 is TGTGCCAGCAGTTCCCCGGTACGGGACGCGTATGGCTACACCCTC. Protein sequence: CASSSPVRDAYGYTL.

The gene calls are TRBV9 and TRBJ2-1; the D gene is possibly TRBD2 (7 bases). In germline, CDR1 is SGDLS, CDR2 YYNGEE. The germline V and J ends were trimmed by 3 bases and 6 bases, with 16 bases remaining between them. The CDR3 extends over 15 amino acids. The CDR3 loop reads CASSGAGAETNEQFF. As DNA, the CDR3 is TGTGCCAGCAGCGGGGCGGGGGCCGAAACCAATGAGCAGTTCTTC.

In its sample, this clonotype was seen a few times. This chain uses TRBV4-3 with TRBJ2-7; 8 nucleotides match TRBD1. The CDR3 has 17 residues. CDR1 and CDR2 (germline): LGHNA, YSLEER. J gave up 2 bases and V 2 bases, and 11 bases lay outside the gene matches. The CDR3 region has the DNA TGCGCCAGCAGCCAAAGGAGGGTAGGACAGGGTACCTACGAGCAGTACTTC. Translation: CASSQRRVGQGTYEQYF.